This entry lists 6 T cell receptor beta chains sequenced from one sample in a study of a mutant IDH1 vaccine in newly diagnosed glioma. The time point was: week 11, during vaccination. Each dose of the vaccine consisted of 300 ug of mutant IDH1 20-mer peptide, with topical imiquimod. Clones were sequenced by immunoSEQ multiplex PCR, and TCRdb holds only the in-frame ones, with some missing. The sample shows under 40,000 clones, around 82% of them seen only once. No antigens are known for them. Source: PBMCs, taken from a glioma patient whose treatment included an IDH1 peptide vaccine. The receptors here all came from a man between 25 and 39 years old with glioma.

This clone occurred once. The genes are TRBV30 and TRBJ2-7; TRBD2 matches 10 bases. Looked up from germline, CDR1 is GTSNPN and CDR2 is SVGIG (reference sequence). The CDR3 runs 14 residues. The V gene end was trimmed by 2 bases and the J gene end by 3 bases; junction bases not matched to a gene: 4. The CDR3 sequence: CAWSRTSGYYEQYF. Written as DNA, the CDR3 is TGTGCCTGGAGTAGGACTAGCGGATACTACGAGCAGTACTTC. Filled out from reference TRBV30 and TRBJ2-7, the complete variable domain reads SQTIHQWPATLVQPVGSPLSLECTVEGTSNPNLYWYRQAAGRGLQLLFYSVGIGQISSEVPQNLSASRPQDRQFILSSKKLLLSDSGFYLCAWSRTSGYYEQYFGPGTRLTVT.

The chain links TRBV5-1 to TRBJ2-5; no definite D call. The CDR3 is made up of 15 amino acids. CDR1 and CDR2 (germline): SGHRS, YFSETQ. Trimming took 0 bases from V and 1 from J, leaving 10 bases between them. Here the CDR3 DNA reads TGCGCCAGCAGCTTGGAGCCTATCCCCCAAGAGACCCAGTACTTC. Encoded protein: CASSLEPIPQETQYF.

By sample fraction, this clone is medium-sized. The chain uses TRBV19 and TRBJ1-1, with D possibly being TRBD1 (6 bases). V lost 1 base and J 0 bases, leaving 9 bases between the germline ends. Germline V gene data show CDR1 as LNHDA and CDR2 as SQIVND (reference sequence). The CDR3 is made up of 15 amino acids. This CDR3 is CASSIVQGLNTEAFF. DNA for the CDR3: TGTGCCAGTAGTATAGTCCAGGGGCTGAACACTGAAGCTTTCTTT.

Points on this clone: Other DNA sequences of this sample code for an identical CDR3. CDR3 DNA: TGTGCCTGGAGTGTGAAGGGGAGCCAGCCCCAGCATTTT. Its translation is CAWSVKGSQPQHF. The chain recombines TRBV30 with TRBJ1-5; possible D gene TRBD1, 5 bases. This CDR3 contains 13 residues. The germline V and J ends were trimmed by 0 bases and 7 bases, with 10 bases remaining between them. CDR1 is GTSNPN and CDR2 is SVGIG in the germline V gene (reference sequence).

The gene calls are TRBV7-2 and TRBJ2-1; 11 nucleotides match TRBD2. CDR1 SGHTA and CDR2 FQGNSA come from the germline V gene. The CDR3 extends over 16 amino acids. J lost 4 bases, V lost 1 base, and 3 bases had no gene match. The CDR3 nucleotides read TGTGCCAGCAGCTTAGACCTAGCGGGGGGATACAATGAGCAGTTCTTC. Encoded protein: CASSLDLAGGYNEQFF. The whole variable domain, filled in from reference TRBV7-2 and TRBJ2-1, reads GAGVSQSPSNKVTEKGKDVELRCDPISGHTALYWYRQSLGQGLEFLIYFQGNSAPDKSGLPSDRFSAERTGGSVSTLTIQRTQQEDSAVYLCASSLDLAGGYNEQFFGPGTRLTVL.

CDR3 sequence: CASRYTGELFF. CDR3 in DNA: TGTGCCAGCAGATACACCGGGGAGCTGTTTTTT. The rearrangement links TRBV2 to TRBJ2-2; D is unresolved. The CDR3 runs 11 residues. CDR1 SNHLY and CDR2 FYNNEI come from the germline V gene. The germline V and J ends were trimmed by 6 bases and 3 bases, with 2 bases remaining between them.